The sequence of this T cell receptor beta chain was determined in a study of T-cell reconstitution after alpha-beta-depleted transplantation in children. General study results and limits: Counts and diversity of T cells one year after transplant came mostly from newly produced T cells. Reports say that about two months after transplant, the alpha-beta T cells came out of several hundred graft clones that had expanded.

It was with unique molecular identifiers that the TCRbeta library was prepared. TCRdb re-called the PCR reads with MiXCR, one entry per CDR3 protein. This table has about 300,000 distinct CDR3 sequences, around 7.1% appearing once. The CDR3 loop spans 17 amino acids. Trimming pared 5 bases from V and 3 bases from J, leaving 20 bases between. Germline V gene lookup returns CDR1 SGHTA and CDR2 FQGNSA. This clonotype was picked up a small number of times. Its antigen is currently unknown. This receptor was taken from a female patient aged 2-10 years who had a stem cell transplant for Fanconi anemia, so the T cells may come from the graft donor. The chain couples TRBV7-2 to TRBJ2-1, with D perhaps matching TRBD1 or TRBD2 (5 bases each). The specimen was peripheral blood, collected 360 days after TCRalphabeta/CD19-depleted stem cell transplant. In nucleotides, the CDR3 is TGTGCCAGCAGCATAAGGCCCCCGGGACGATTCTACAATGAGCAGTTCTTC. Translated, it gives CASSIRPPGRFYNEQFF.